Below are 21 T cell receptor beta chains sequenced from a single sample in a study of beta chain features in type 1 diabetes. As every portion of the isolated RNA was reverse transcribed, the sequencing read expressed TCRB transcripts. The data were produced by immunoSEQ multiplex PCR, yet TCRdb's version contains in-frame clones alone and is incomplete. The sample consists of about 140,000 clones, over 8% of them appearing once. The sample was central memory CD4+ T cells from blood. The receptors shown here come from a woman aged 40 to 50 in good health.

The chain combines TRBV18 with TRBJ2-3, with D perhaps TRBD2 (7 bases). The CDR3 loop spans 15 amino acids. The germline gives CDR1 KGHSH, CDR2 LQKENI. V lost 2 bases and J 1 base, leaving 10 bases between the germline ends. The CDR3: CASSPAGAGTDTQYF. Written as DNA, the CDR3 is TGTGCCAGCTCACCAGCGGGGGCGGGCACAGATACGCAGTATTTT. The full variable domain, in which reference TRBV18 and TRBJ2-3 provide the parts outside the CDR3, is NAGVMQNPRHLVRRRGQEARLRCSPMKGHSHVYWYRQLPEEGLKFMVYLQKENIIDESGMPKERFSAEFPKEGPSILRIQQVVRGDSAAYFCASSPAGAGTDTQYFGPGTRLTVL.

This clone was counted only a few times. This chain uses TRBV5-4 with TRBJ1-3; TRBD1 is a possible D gene (6 bases). CDR1 and CDR2 (germline): SGHNT, YYREEE (reference sequence). With 4 bases removed from V and 4 bases from J, the gap between germline ends came to 12 bases. This CDR3 has 14 amino acids. The CDR3 is CASSTPGQGNTIYF. For the CDR3, the DNA is TGTGCCAGCAGCACCCCAGGACAGGGAAACACCATATATTTT.

This clone has more than one count but fewer than ten. This chain uses TRBV4-1 with TRBJ1-4, with a weak D call TRBD1 (5 bases). CDR1 is MGHRA, CDR2 YSYEKL, per germline. CDR3 length equals 16 residues. Trimming cost V 1 base and J 0 bases, with 9 bases left between them. CDR3 sequence (DNA): TGCGCCAGCAGCCAAGCCTCGGGGGCAACTAATGAAAAACTGTTTTTT. This gives the protein CASSQASGATNEKLFF.

This clone was counted a few times. The gene calls are TRBV7-2 and TRBJ1-2; a weak D match, TRBD1 (6 bases). Germline CDR1 SGHTA, CDR2 FQGNSA. This CDR3 spans 18 amino acids. Trimming left V 7 bases short and J 6 bases short, with 30 bases between. CDR3 nucleotide sequence: TGTGCCAGCACCTACGGGGGGATCCAGGGGATGGCAGCAGATGGCTACACCTTC. Translation: CASTYGGIQGMAADGYTF.

This clone was counted a few times. This chain links TRBV7-6 with TRBJ2-1; tentative D call: TRBD1 (6 bases). The ends were cut back, 4 bases at V and 4 bases at J, with 8 bases in the middle. Germline CDR1 SGHVS, CDR2 FNYEAQ. The CDR3 extends over 13 amino acids. As DNA, the CDR3 is TGTGCCAGCAGCTCTGGACAGTACAATGAGCAGTTCTTC. Protein: CASSSGQYNEQFF.

This clone was seen more than once but under ten times. J is TRBJ2-7 and V is TRBV27; TRBD2 might be the D (6 bases). Germline CDR1 and CDR2: MNHEY and SMNVEV (reference sequence). The germline V and J ends were trimmed by 3 bases and 4 bases, with 16 bases remaining between them. CDR3 length: 15 residues. CDR3 amino acids: CASSFAPWGEYEQYF. CDR3 in DNA: TGTGCCAGCAGTTTCGCCCCGTGGGGGGAGTACGAGCAGTACTTC.

This sequence joins TRBV11-2 and TRBJ1-2, with TRBD1 matching over 11 bases. Germline CDR1 SGHAT, CDR2 FQNNGV. V lost 5 bases, J lost 5 bases, and 7 bases stayed unmatched. The CDR3 runs to 15 residues. Here the CDR3 reads CASSPPGTGGYGYTF. The CDR3 coding sequence is TGTGCCAGCAGCCCCCCCGGGACAGGGGGGTATGGCTACACCTTC.

This clone was recorded only once. The CDR3 DNA reads as TGTGCCAGCAGCACCACTAGCGGGGGTCCGAGCACAGATACGCAGTATTTT. Translated: CASSTTSGGPSTDTQYF. This chain links TRBV2 with TRBJ2-3, with 11 bases aligning to TRBD2. The ends lost 6 bases at V and 0 bases at J; junction bases unmatched: 8. The CDR3 loop spans 17 amino acids. The germline V gene encodes CDR1 SNHLY and CDR2 FYNNEI.

The DNA of the CDR3 is TGTGCCATCACCCGGACAGGGGAGGGTGGCTACACCTTC. This codes for CAITRTGEGGYTF. The chain carries TRBV10-3 and TRBJ1-2, with 9 nucleotides matching TRBD1. The CDR3 has 13 amino acids. CDR1 is ENHRY, CDR2 SYGVKD, per germline. Germline trimming cut 7 bases from V and 7 bases from J; bases unmatched to any gene: 7.

In this sample, this clone turned up a few times. In DNA, the CDR3 is TGCGCCAGCAGCTCAGGGGGCCACGGCTACACCTTC. This sequence encodes CASSSGGHGYTF. V and J are TRBV5-1 and TRBJ1-2; 8 bases agree with TRBD1. V was pared by 3 bases and J by 8 bases, with 3 bases of the junction left unmatched. CDR1 and CDR2 from the germline V gene are SGHRS and YFSETQ. This CDR3 spans 12 amino acids.

The genes are TRBV5-1 and TRBJ2-1, with a weak D call TRBD2 (5 bases). Germline CDR1 and CDR2: SGHRS and YFSETQ. This CDR3 is 14 amino acids long. Trimming removed 0 bases from V and 7 bases from J, with 11 bases in between. CDR3 nucleotides: TGCGCCAGCAGCTTGGAAGTCCGAGGGAATGAGCAGTTCTTC. Translated: CASSLEVRGNEQFF.

This clone was found a few times. The chain uses TRBV6-5 and TRBJ2-2; D gene uncertain. V shed 2 bases and J shed 7 bases, with 11 bases lying between them. Germline V lookup: CDR1 MNHEY, CDR2 SVGAGI. This CDR3 has 14 residues. CDR3 bases: TGTGCCAGCAGTTACGCCCGAGGCAGCGGGGAGCTGTTTTTT. Its translation is CASSYARGSGELFF.

The chain recombines TRBV5-1 with TRBJ2-3; no firm D call. The V end was cut by 4 bases, the J end by 2 bases, with 11 bases between. Looked up from germline, CDR1 is SGHRS and CDR2 is YFSETQ. This CDR3 is 14 amino acids long. CDR3: CASSIRLYTDTQYF. CDR3 bases: TGCGCCAGCAGCATCAGACTGTACACAGATACGCAGTATTTT.

This clone was seen a handful of times. The J gene is TRBJ1-4, the V gene TRBV7-9, with 9 nucleotides matching TRBD1. The CDR3 totals 16 residues. Germline V gives CDR1 SEHNR, CDR2 FQNEAQ (reference sequence). After removal of 5 bases from V and 6 bases from J, the junction contained 10 bases not matched to a gene. Written as DNA, the CDR3 is TGTGCCAGCAGCATTCAAGCGGGGACAGGGTATGAAAAACTGTTTTTT. It translates to CASSIQAGTGYEKLFF.

At least ten counts were recorded for this clone. The chain recombines TRBV29-1 with TRBJ1-5, with 9 bases identical to TRBD1. Germline V CDR1 and CDR2: SQVTM, ANQGSEA. V shed 6 bases, J shed 3 bases, and the junction held 3 bases outside the gene matches. The CDR3 is 13 amino acids. The CDR3 region has the DNA TGCAGCGTAGGGACAGGGAACAATCAGCCCCAGCATTTT. Protein product: CSVGTGNNQPQHF.

The DNA of the CDR3 is TGTGCCAGCAGCTTACTCCCCGGGACAGGGGCTGGAAACACCATATATTTT. It translates to CASSLLPGTGAGNTIYF. J is TRBJ1-3 and V is TRBV7-2; 10 nucleotides line up with TRBD1. CDR1 SGHTA and CDR2 FQGNSA come from the germline V gene. The CDR3 loop spans 17 amino acids. The J segment lost 2 bases and the V segment lost 2 bases, leaving 6 bases of the junction unmatched.

V usage is TRBV5-6 and J usage is TRBJ1-2; D perhaps matches TRBD1 (5 bases). The CDR3 runs to 15 residues. V was pared by 0 bases and J by 1 base, with 10 bases between. In germline, CDR1 is SGHDT, CDR2 YYEEEE. This CDR3 is CASSLAGGLNYGYTF. In DNA form, the CDR3 reads TGTGCCAGCAGCTTGGCCGGGGGACTTAACTATGGCTACACCTTC.

This chain connects TRBV2 to TRBJ1-4, with D perhaps TRBD1 (6 bases). The germline V gene has CDR1 SNHLY and CDR2 FYNNEI. The V gene lost 8 bases and the J gene lost 8 bases, with 15 bases spanning the gap. CDR3 length: 13 amino acids. CDR3: CASVRGAQEKLFF. The CDR3 DNA follows: TGTGCCAGCGTTCGGGGGGCCCAGGAAAAACTGTTTTTT.

There are a few counts of this clone. V gene TRBV2 combines with J gene TRBJ1-5, with D possibly TRBD1 on 6 matching bases. V dropped 7 bases and J dropped 4 bases, with 14 bases sitting between them. CDR3 length: 14 residues. Germline CDR1 and CDR2: SNHLY and FYNNEI. The CDR3 reads CASTLGQINQPQHF. The CDR3 nucleotides read TGTGCCAGCACTTTAGGACAGATAAATCAGCCCCAGCATTTT.

This clone was observed a handful of times. J is TRBJ2-2 and V is TRBV6-5; D gene uncertain. Trimming removed 2 bases from V and 1 base from J, with 8 bases in between. This CDR3 is built from 15 residues. Germline V gives CDR1 MNHEY, CDR2 SVGAGI. The DNA of the CDR3 is TGTGCCAGCAGTTACGACACGGTGAACACCGGGGAGCTGTTTTTT. It yields the protein CASSYDTVNTGELFF.

The chain uses TRBV4-3 and TRBJ1-6; 9 nucleotides align to TRBD1. This CDR3 comprises 16 residues. V shed 0 bases, J shed 8 bases, and the junction held 5 bases outside the gene matches. Germline CDR1 LGHNA, CDR2 YSLEER. The CDR3 sequence: CASSQDGTGRYSPLHF. In DNA form, the CDR3 reads TGCGCCAGCAGCCAAGACGGGACAGGGAGGTATTCACCCCTCCACTTT.